The present T cell receptor (beta chain) was sequenced within a study of technical replicates of blood from a handful of donors. This CDR3 region has 16 residues. Per the germline V gene, CDR1 is LGHNA and CDR2 is YNFKEQ. Deletions cut 2 bases from V and 2 bases from J, with 12 bases between. Assay used: immunoSEQ multiplex PCR; TCRdb lists only in-frame clones, some missing. Among around 70,000 clones listed, roughly 96% were seen once. The specimen sequenced was T cells isolated from PBMCs. The clonotype comes from a human donor in good health. This chain connects TRBV4-2 to TRBJ2-2, with TRBD1 as a possible D gene (6 bases). The CDR3 here is CASSQSNRVNTGELFF. Written as DNA, the CDR3 is TGTGCCAGCAGCCAATCCAACAGGGTAAACACCGGGGAGCTGTTTTTT.